This entry concerns a single T cell receptor beta chain. Each CDR3 protein gets one entry after TCRdb re-called the RACE reads with MiXCR. Seen here are more than 60,000 distinct CDR3 sequences, over 8.5% observed once, and the top ten hold around 1.6%. The data originate from a study of human T cells and chemical hapten exposure. Time point in this sample: healthy volunteer bleed at 6 weeks. Unfractionated whole blood yielded total RNA. Looked up from germline, CDR1 is DFQATT and CDR2 is SNEGSKA (reference sequence). V lost 5 bases to trimming and J lost 1 base; unmatched junction nucleotides: 4. The CDR3 extends over 14 amino acids.

What was sequenced was whole blood. This rearrangement joins TRBV20-1 to TRBJ2-3; 9 nucleotides agree with TRBD2. This TCR came from a male donor in good health. Some clones in this sample may be carry-over from other donors' samples. The CDR3 region is CSAPQRGGTDTQYF. The CDR3, as DNA: TGCAGTGCTCCCCAGCGGGGGGGCACAGATACGCAGTATTTT.